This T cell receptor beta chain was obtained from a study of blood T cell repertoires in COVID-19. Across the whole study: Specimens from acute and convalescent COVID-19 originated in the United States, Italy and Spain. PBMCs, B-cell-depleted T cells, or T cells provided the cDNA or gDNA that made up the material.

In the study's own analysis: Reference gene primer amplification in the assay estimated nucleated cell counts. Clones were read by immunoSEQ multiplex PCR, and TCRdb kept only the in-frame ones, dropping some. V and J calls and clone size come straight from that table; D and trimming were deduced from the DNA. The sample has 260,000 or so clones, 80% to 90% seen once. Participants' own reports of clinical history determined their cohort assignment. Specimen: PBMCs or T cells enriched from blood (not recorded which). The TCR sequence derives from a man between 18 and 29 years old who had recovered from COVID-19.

The CDR3 is CASSLALEGWEQYF. CDR3 bases: TGTGCCAGCAGCTTAGCGCTGGAGGGGTGGGAGCAGTACTTC. The rearrangement joins TRBV7-9 to TRBJ2-7; D is possibly TRBD2 (6 bases). Per germline, CDR1 SEHNR and CDR2 FQNEAQ (reference sequence). This CDR3 has 14 amino acids. The V end was cut by 0 bases, the J end by 7 bases, with 13 bases between. Based on the CDR3 plus reference TRBV7-9 and TRBJ2-7, the full variable domain is DTGVSQNPRHKITKRGQNVTFRCDPISEHNRLYWYRQTLGQGPEFLTYFQNEAQLEKSRLLSDRFSAERPKGSFSTLEIQRTEQGDSAMYLCASSLALEGWEQYFGPGTRLTVT.